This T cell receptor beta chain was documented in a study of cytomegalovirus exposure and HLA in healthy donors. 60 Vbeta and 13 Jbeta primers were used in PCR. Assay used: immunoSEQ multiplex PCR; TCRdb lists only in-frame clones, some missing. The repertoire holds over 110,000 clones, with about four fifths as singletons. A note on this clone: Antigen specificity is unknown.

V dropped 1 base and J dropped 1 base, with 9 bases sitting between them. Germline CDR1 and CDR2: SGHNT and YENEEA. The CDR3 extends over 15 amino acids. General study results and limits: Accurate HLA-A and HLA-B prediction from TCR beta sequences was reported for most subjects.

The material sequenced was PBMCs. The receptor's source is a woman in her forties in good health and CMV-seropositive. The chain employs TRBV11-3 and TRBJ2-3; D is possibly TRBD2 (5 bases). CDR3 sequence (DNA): TGTGCCAGCAGCTTAGGTGGGAGCGGCACAGATACGCAGTATTTT. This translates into CASSLGGSGTDTQYF.